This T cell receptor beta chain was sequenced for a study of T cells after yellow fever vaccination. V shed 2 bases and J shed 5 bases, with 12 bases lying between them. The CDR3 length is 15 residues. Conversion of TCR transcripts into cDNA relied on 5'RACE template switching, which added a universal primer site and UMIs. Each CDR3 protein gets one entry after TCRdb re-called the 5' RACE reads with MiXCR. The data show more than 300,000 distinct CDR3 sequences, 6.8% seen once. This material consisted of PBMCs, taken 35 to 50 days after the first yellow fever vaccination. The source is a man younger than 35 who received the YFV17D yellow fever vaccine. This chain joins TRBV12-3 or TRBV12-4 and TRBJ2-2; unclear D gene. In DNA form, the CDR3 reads TGTGCCAGCAGTTTACCCCCAGGTCTTACCGGGGAGCTGTTTTTT. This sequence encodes CASSLPPGLTGELFF.